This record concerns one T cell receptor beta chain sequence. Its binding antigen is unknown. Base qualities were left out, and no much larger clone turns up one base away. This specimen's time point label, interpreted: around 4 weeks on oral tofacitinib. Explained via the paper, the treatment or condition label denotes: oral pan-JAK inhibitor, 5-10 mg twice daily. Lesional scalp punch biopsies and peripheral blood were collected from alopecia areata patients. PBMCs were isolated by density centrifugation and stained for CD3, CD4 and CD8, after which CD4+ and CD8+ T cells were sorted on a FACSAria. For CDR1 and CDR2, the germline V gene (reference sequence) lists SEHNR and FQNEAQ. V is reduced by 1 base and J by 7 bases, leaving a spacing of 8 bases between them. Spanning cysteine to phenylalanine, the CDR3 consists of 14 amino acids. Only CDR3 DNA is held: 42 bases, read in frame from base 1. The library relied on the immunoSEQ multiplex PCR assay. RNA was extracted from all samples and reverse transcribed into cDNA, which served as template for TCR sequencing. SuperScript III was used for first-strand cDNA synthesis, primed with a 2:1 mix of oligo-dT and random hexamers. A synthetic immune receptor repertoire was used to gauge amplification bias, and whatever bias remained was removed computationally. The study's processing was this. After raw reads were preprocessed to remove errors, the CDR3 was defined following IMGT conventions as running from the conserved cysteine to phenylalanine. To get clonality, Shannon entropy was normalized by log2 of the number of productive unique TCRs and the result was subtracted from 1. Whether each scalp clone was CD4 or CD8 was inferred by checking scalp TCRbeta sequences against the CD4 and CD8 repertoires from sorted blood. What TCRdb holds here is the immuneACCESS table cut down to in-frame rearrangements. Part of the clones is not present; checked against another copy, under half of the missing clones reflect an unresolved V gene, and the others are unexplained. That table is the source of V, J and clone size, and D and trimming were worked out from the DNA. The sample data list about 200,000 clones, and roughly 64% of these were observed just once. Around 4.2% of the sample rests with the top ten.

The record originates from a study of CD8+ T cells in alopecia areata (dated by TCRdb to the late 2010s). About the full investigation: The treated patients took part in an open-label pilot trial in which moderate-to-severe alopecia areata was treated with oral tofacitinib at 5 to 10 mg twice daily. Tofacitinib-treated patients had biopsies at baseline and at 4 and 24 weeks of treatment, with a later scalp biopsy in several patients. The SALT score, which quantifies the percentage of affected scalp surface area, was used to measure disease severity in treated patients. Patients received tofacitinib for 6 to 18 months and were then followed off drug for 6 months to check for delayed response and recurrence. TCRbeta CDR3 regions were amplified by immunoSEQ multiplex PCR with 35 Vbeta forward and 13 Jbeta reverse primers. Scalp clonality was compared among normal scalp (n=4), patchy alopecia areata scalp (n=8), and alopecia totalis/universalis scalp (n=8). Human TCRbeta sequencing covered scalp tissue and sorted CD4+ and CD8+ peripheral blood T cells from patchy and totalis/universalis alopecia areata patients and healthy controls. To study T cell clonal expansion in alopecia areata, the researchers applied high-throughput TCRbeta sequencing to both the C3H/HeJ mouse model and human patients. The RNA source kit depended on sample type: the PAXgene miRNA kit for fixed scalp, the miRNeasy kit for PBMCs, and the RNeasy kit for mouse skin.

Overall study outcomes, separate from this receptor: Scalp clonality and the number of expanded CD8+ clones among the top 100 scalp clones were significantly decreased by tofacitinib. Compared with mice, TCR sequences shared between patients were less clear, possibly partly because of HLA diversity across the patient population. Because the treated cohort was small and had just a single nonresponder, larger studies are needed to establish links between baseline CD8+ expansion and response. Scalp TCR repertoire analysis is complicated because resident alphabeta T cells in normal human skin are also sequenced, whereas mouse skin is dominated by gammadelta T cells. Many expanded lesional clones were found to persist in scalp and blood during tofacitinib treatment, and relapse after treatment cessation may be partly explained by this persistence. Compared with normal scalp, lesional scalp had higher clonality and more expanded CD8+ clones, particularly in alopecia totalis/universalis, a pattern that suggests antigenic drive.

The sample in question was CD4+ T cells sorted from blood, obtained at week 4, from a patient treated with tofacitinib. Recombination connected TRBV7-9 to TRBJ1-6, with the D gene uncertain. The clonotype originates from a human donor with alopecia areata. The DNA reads TGTGCCAGCAGCTTAGGACCAACCAATTCACCCCTCCACTTT. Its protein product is CASSLGPTNSPLHF.